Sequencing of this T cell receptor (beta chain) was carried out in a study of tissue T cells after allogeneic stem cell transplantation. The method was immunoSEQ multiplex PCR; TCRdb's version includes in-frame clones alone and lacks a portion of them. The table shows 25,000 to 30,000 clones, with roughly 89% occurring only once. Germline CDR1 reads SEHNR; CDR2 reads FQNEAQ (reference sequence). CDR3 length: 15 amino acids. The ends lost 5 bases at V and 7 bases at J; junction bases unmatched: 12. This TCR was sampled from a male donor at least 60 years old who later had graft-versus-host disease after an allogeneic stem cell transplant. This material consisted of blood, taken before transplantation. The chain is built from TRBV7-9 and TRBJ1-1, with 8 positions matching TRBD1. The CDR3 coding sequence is TGTGCCAGCAGCCTTAGACAGGGGCGATTTAATGAAGCTTTCTTT. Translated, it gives CASSLRQGRFNEAFF.